The present TCR beta chain was sequenced within a study of blood T cell repertoires in COVID-19. The wider study: The United States, Italy and Spain provided the acute and convalescent COVID-19 samples. Sample material is recorded as cDNA or gDNA derived from T cells, B-cell-depleted T cells, or PBMCs.

As handled by the study authors: How many nucleated cells were present was estimated from reference gene primer amplification. The protocol was immunoSEQ multiplex PCR, while the TCRdb copy is restricted to in-frame clones and leaves out a portion. V, J and clone size are those of that table, while D and trimming were read from the DNA. The data contain over 90,000 clones, roughly 84% of them singletons. V was pared by 3 bases and J by 1 base, with 3 bases between. This CDR3 has 12 amino acids. Germline CDR1 GTSNPN, CDR2 SVGIG (reference sequence). The chain is built from TRBV30 and TRBJ2-2; D gene unclear. The clonotype comes from a human donor in a cohort sampled during active or convalescent COVID-19. Sequenced: peripheral blood. The CDR3 region has the DNA TGTGCCTGGAGACAGAACACCGGGGAGCTGTTTTTT. It is translated as CAWRQNTGELFF.